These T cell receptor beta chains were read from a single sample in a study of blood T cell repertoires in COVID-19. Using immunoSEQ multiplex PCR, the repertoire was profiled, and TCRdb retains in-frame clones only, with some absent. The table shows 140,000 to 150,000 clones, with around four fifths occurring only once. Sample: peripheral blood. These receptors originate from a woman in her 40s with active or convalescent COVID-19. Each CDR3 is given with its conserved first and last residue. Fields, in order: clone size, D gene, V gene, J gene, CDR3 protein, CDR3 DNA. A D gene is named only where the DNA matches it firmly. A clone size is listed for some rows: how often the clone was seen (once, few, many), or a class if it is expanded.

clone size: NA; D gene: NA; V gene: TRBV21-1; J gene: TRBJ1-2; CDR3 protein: CASSNGASYGYTF; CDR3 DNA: TGTGCCAGCAGCAATGGGGCCTCCTATGGCTACACCTTC
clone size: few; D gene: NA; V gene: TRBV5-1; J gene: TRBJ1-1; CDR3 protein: CASSLGTQVLPEAFF; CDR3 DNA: TGCGCCAGCAGCTTGGGGACACAGGTGCTCCCTGAAGCTTTCTTT
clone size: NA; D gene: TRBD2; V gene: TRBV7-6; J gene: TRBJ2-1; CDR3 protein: CASSKGWASGNNEQFF; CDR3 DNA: TGTGCCAGCAGCAAGGGGTGGGCTAGCGGGAACAATGAGCAGTTCTTC
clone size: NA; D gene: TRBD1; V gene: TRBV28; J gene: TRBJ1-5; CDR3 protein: CASSLRQGGQPQHF; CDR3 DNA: TGTGCCAGCAGTCTCCGACAGGGAGGTCAGCCCCAGCATTTT
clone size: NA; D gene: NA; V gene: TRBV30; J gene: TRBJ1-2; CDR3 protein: CAWSDLPGSGYTF; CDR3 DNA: TGTGCCTGGAGCGATCTTCCGGGAAGTGGCTACACCTTC
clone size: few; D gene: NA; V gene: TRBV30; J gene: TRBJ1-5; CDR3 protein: CAWSVSGGGNQPQHF; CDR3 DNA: TGTGCCTGGAGTGTATCGGGGGGAGGCAATCAGCCCCAGCATTTT
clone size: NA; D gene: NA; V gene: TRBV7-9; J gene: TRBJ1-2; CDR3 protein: CASSPIGGVNYGYTF; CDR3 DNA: TGTGCCAGCAGCCCAATAGGAGGGGTTAACTATGGCTACACCTTC
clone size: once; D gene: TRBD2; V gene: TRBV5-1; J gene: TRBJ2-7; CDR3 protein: CASSLVAPSGGQLSYEQYF; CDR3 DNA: TGCGCCAGCAGCTTGGTCGCCCCTAGCGGGGGCCAACTCTCCTACGAGCAGTACTTC
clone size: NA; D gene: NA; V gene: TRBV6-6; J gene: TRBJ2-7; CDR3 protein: CASSPHSDEQYF; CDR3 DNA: TGTGCCAGCAGTCCCCACTCCGACGAGCAGTACTTC
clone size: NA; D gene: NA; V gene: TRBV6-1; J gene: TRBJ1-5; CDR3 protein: CASSENRVSHSNQPQHF; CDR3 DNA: TGTGCCAGCAGTGAAAACAGGGTTTCTCATAGCAATCAGCCCCAGCATTTT
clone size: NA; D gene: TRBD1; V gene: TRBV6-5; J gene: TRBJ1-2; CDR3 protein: CASTKTGVGYGYTF; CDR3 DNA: TGTGCCAGCACCAAAACAGGGGTAGGATATGGCTACACCTTC
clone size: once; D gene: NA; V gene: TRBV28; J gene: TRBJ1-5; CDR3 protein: CASIGEVSNQPQHF; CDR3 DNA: TGTGCCAGCATAGGGGAGGTTAGCAATCAGCCCCAGCATTTT
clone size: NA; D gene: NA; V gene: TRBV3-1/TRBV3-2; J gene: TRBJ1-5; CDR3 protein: CASSLRGSDQPQHF; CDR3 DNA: TGTGCCAGCAGCCTTAGGGGGTCTGATCAGCCCCAGCATTTT
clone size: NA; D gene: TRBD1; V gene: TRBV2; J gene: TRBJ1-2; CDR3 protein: CASSGTGNYGYTF; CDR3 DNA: TGTGCCAGCAGTGGGACAGGGAACTATGGCTACACCTTC
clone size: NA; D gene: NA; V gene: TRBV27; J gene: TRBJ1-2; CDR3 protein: CASSSTTSGYTF; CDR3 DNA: TGTGCCAGCAGTTCGACGACAAGTGGCTACACCTTC
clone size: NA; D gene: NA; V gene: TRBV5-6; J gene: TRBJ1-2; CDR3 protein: CASSFGSYGYTF; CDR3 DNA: TGTGCCAGCAGCTTCGGTAGCTATGGCTACACCTTC
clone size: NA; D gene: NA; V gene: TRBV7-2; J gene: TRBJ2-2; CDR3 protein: CASSFVDTGELFF; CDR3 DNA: TGTGCCAGCAGCTTTGTAGACACCGGGGAGCTGTTTTTT
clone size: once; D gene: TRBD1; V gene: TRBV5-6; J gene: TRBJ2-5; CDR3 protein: CASSMRTGGAETQYF; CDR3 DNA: TGTGCCAGCAGCATGCGGACAGGGGGCGCGGAGACCCAGTACTTC
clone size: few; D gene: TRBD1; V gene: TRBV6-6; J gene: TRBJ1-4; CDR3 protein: CASSPGTVEYEKLFF; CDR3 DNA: TGTGCCAGCAGCCCCGGGACAGTGGAGTATGAAAAACTGTTTTTT
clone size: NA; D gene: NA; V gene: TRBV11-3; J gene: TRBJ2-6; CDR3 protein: CASSLGGPGANVLTF; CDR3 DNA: TGTGCCAGCAGCTTAGGGGGGCCCGGGGCCAACGTCCTGACTTTC
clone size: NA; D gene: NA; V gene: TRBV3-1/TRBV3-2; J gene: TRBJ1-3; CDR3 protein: CASSQDAGGTNGNTIYF; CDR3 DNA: TGTGCCAGCAGCCAAGATGCGGGAGGGACAAATGGAAACACCATATATTTT
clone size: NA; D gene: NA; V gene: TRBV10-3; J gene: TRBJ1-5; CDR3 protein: CAISDRNQPQHF; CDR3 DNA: TGTGCCATCAGTGACCGGAATCAGCCCCAGCATTTT
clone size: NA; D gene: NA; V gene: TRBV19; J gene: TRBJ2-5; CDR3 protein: CASRSSALQETQYF; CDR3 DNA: TGTGCCAGTAGGTCCAGCGCCCTCCAAGAGACCCAGTACTTC
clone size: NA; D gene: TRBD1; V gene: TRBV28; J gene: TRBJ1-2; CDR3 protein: CASSLLGTGGGYTF; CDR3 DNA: TGTGCCAGCAGTTTATTGGGGACAGGGGGAGGCTACACCTTC
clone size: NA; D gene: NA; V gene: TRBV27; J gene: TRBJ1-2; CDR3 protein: CASSLGGGDGYTF; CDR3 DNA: TGTGCCAGCAGCCTAGGGGGGGGAGATGGCTACACCTTC
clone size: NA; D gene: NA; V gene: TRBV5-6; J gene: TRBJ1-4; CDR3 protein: CASSPSGAREKLFF; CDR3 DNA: TGTGCCAGCAGCCCTTCTGGTGCGCGCGAAAAACTGTTTTTT
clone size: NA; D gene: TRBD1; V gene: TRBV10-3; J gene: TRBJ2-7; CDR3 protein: CAISRGQAYEQYF; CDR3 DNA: TGTGCCATCAGTCGGGGACAGGCCTACGAGCAGTACTTC
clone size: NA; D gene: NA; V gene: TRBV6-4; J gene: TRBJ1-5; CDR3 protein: CASSDWCRRDINQPQHF; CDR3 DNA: TGTGCCAGCAGTGACTGGTGTCGCCGGGATATAAATCAGCCCCAGCATTTT
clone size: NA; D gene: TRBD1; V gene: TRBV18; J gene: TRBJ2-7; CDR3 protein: CASSPPDRGRETYEQYF; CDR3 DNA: TGTGCCAGCTCACCACCAGACAGGGGGCGCGAGACCTACGAGCAGTACTTC
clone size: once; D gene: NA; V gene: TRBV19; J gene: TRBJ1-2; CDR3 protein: CASTGRQATNYGYTF; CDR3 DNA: TGTGCCAGTACCGGCAGACAGGCTACTAACTATGGCTACACCTTC
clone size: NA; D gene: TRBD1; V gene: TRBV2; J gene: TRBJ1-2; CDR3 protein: CASSGDRDYGYTF; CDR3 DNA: TGTGCCAGCAGCGGAGACAGGGACTATGGCTACACCTTC
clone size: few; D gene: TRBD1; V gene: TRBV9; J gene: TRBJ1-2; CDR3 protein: CASSPGQYGYTF; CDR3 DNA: TGTGCCAGCAGCCCGGGACAGTATGGCTACACCTTC
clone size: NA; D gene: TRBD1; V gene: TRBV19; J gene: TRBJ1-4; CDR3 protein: CASLDRGRSEKLFF; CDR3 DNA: TGTGCCTCTCTTGACAGGGGGCGAAGTGAAAAACTGTTTTTT
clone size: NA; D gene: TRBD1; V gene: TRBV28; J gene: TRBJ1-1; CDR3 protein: CASSLVAGGLTEAFF; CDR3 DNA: TGTGCCAGCAGTCTCGTGGCAGGGGGGCTCACTGAAGCTTTCTTT
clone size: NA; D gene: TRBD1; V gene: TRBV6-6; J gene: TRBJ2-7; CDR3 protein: CASSYIGQGLGEQYF; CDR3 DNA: TGTGCCAGCAGTTACATCGGACAGGGGTTGGGGGAGCAGTACTTC
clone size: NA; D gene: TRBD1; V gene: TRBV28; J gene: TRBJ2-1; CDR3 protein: CASSAGGAHSNEQFF; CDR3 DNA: TGTGCCAGCAGTGCAGGGGGCGCCCATTCCAATGAGCAGTTCTTC
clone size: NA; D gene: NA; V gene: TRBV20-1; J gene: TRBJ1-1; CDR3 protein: CSASAGRTNTEAFF; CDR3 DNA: TGCAGTGCTAGTGCGGGAAGGACGAACACTGAAGCTTTCTTT
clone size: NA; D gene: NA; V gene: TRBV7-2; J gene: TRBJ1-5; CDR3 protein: CASSAWAYSNQPQHF; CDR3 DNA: TGTGCCAGCAGCGCCTGGGCTTATAGCAATCAGCCCCAGCATTTT
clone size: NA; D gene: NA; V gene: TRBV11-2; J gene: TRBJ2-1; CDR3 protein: CASSQEGAYNEQFF; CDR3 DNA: TGTGCCAGCAGCCAGGAAGGGGCCTACAATGAGCAGTTCTTC
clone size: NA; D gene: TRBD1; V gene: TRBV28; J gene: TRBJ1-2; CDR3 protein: CASSWSGGEYGYTF; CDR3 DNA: TGTGCCAGCAGTTGGTCAGGGGGCGAATATGGCTACACCTTC
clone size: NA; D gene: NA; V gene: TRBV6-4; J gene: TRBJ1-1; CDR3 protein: CASSEVGGDTEAFF; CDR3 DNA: TGTGCCAGCAGTGAAGTGGGGGGGGACACTGAAGCTTTCTTT
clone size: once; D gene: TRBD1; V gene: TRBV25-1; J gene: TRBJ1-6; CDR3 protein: CASSGQGWNSPLHF; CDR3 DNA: TGTGCCAGCAGTGGACAGGGGTGGAATTCACCCCTCCACTTT
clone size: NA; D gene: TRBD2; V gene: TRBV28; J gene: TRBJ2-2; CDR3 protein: CASRGLTSWLTGELFF; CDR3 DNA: TGTGCCAGCAGGGGTCTGACTAGCTGGCTCACCGGGGAGCTGTTTTTT
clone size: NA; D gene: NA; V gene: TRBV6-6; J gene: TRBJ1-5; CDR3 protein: CASSYGGAGNQPQHF; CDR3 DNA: TGTGCCAGCAGTTATGGGGGGGCCGGCAATCAGCCCCAGCATTTT
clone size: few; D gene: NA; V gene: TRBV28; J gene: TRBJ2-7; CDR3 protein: CASSPYRAYEQYF; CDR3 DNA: TGTGCCAGCAGTCCGTACAGAGCCTACGAGCAGTACTTC
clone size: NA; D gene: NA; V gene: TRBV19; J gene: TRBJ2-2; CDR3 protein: CASSGRQDTGELFF; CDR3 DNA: TGTGCCAGTAGTGGGCGACAGGACACCGGGGAGCTGTTTTTT